Following are 28 T cell receptor beta chains from one sample sequenced in a study of cytomegalovirus exposure and HLA in healthy donors. The primer mix had 60 Vbeta and 13 Jbeta primers. Measured with immunoSEQ multiplex PCR; TCRdb has only the in-frame clones, and not every one. The table includes fewer than 200,000 clones, about 82% detected once. Sequencing was performed on PBMCs. These receptors were obtained from a female donor in good health and CMV-seronegative.

A few counts support this clone. CDR3 sequence: CASSSLPGHLQETQYF. The CDR3 DNA reads as TGTGCCAGCAGTTCCCTACCGGGACACCTCCAAGAGACCCAGTACTTC. The rearrangement links TRBV28 to TRBJ2-5, with a possible D match to TRBD1 (6 bases). The V gene lost 4 bases and the J gene lost 1 base, with 16 bases spanning the gap. From germline, CDR1 is MDHEN and CDR2 SYDVKM. The length of the CDR3 is 16 residues.

This clone was seen a handful of times. The chain is built from TRBV6-5 and TRBJ1-1; tentatively, D is TRBD1 (5 bases). Germline V gene data show CDR1 as MNHEY and CDR2 as SVGAGI. This CDR3 is 14 amino acids long. Trimming took off 4 bases at V and 4 bases at J, with 13 bases between the two ends. For the CDR3, the DNA is TGTGCCAGCAGTTCCCCGGGGGGGAGCACTGAAGCTTTCTTT. This encodes CASSSPGGSTEAFF.

The CDR3 reads CASSSLRTRDRVSYEQYF. For the CDR3, the DNA is TGTGCCAGCAGCTCGCTCCGGACTCGTGACAGGGTCTCCTACGAGCAGTACTTC. This chain connects TRBV11-1 to TRBJ2-7; 7 nucleotides agree with TRBD1. The CDR3 sequence is 18 residues long. Germline loops: CDR1 SGHAT, CDR2 FQDESV (reference sequence). The junction had 15 bases not matched to a gene; V was cut back by 4 bases and J by 0 bases.

The V call is TRBV23-1, the J call TRBJ2-7, with D possibly TRBD1 on 10 matching bases. TRBV23-1 is labeled an ORF, and its function is uncertain. The CDR3 has 23 amino acids. V was clipped by 1 base and J by 3 bases, with 37 bases between them. DNA for the CDR3: TGCGCCAGCAGTCAATACGGGACAGGGGTACAAGCGGGAGGTGGGTGGGCTTTCTACGAGCAGTACTTC. As protein: CASSQYGTGVQAGGGWAFYEQYF.

The chain couples TRBV6-1 to TRBJ2-1; 11 bases are a match to TRBD2. CDR3 length equals 15 residues. The junction had 4 bases not matched to a gene; V was cut back by 3 bases and J by 6 bases. CDR1 and CDR2 (germline): MNHNS, SASEGT. The CDR3 region has the DNA TGTGCCAGCAGTGATGTAGCGGGGGGGCCCAATGAGCAGTTCTTC. It is translated as CASSDVAGGPNEQFF.

This chain links TRBV9 with TRBJ2-1; 12 bases are a match to TRBD2. V was pared by 4 bases and J by 8 bases, with 13 bases of the junction left unmatched. This CDR3 region has 17 residues. Per germline, CDR1 SGDLS and CDR2 YYNGEE. The CDR3 DNA is TGTGCCAGCAGCCCGCAACCGGGGGCTAGCGGGGGGGATGAGCAGTTCTTC. Protein sequence: CASSPQPGASGGDEQFF.

J is TRBJ2-7 and V is TRBV4-1, with 12 positions matching TRBD2. CDR1 is MGHRA, CDR2 YSYEKL, per germline. This CDR3 spans 15 amino acids. V was pared by 4 bases and J by 3 bases, with 4 bases of the junction left unmatched. The CDR3 loop reads CASSLRTSGDYEQYF. The DNA of the CDR3 is TGCGCCAGCAGCCTGCGGACTAGCGGGGACTACGAGCAGTACTTC.

Here the CDR3 DNA reads TGTGCCAGCAGTTCCGACAGGGCCCCTATTAATGAAAAACTGTTTTTT. Encoded protein: CASSSDRAPINEKLFF. The J gene is TRBJ1-4, the V gene TRBV27; 7 bases agree with TRBD1. Germline V gives CDR1 MNHEY, CDR2 SMNVEV (reference sequence). The CDR3 loop spans 16 amino acids. V dropped 4 bases and J dropped 4; count of bases not matched to a gene: 9. Based on the CDR3 plus reference TRBV27 and TRBJ1-4, the full variable domain is EAQVTQNPRYLITVTGKKLTVTCSQNMNHEYMSWYRQDPGLGLRQIYYSMNVEVTDKGDVPEGYKVSRKEKRNFPLILESPSPNQTSLYFCASSSDRAPINEKLFFGSGTQLSVL.

This clone was recorded once. The V gene is TRBV19, the J gene TRBJ1-5, with D unresolved. CDR1 and CDR2 from the germline V gene are LNHDA and SQIVND (reference sequence). The CDR3 has 15 residues. The V and J ends lost 6 bases and 7 bases respectively, with 19 bases between them. The chain's CDR3 is CASRYSGGFNQPQHF. CDR3 nucleotide sequence: TGTGCCAGTAGGTATAGTGGAGGGTTTAACCAGCCCCAGCATTTT.

The chain has TRBV5-1 and TRBJ2-7; TRBD1 matches 8 bases. Unmatched junction bases numbered 2, after V lost 0 bases and J lost 0 bases. The CDR3 has 15 residues. Germline V gene lookup returns CDR1 SGHRS and CDR2 YFSETQ. The CDR3 nucleotides read TGCGCCAGCAGCTTGGGGACAGGGAGCTCCTACGAGCAGTACTTC. Residues: CASSLGTGSSYEQYF.

The chain employs TRBV7-9 and TRBJ1-2; weak D call: TRBD1 (6 bases). The CDR3 is made up of 13 amino acids. Germline CDR1 is SEHNR and CDR2 is FQNEAQ (reference sequence). V was cut by 3 bases and J by 4 bases, with 9 bases left in between. Here the CDR3 DNA reads TGTGCCAGCAGCTTTGAAGGGGGCTATGGCTACACCTTC. It encodes CASSFEGGYGYTF.

The V and J genes are TRBV4-3 and TRBJ1-2; tentative D call: TRBD1 (6 bases). This CDR3 is 14 amino acids long. Deletions cut 4 bases from V and 4 bases from J, with 13 bases between. Germline V lookup: CDR1 LGHNA, CDR2 YSLEER. This CDR3 reads CASSLAPTGYGYTF. CDR3 nucleotides: TGCGCCAGCAGCCTAGCCCCGACAGGCTATGGCTACACCTTC.

This chain connects TRBV29-1 to TRBJ1-4; D call uncertain. Trimming shortened V by 6 bases and J by 4 bases, and 9 bases separated the two germline ends. The CDR3 covers 12 residues. Per germline, CDR1 SQVTM and CDR2 ANQGSEA. CDR3 nucleotides: TGCAGCGTGGAGTTATTTAATGAAAAACTGTTTTTT. As protein: CSVELFNEKLFF.

The rearrangement links TRBV7-9 to TRBJ2-5; 8 nucleotides agree with TRBD2. The ends lost 4 bases at V and 9 bases at J; junction bases unmatched: 13. This CDR3 contains 15 residues. The germline CDR1 and CDR2 sequences are SEHNR and FQNEAQ (reference sequence). The CDR3 nucleotides read TGTGCCAGCAGCTCCGGGAGGGGGGGGTCCGGGGCCCAGTACTTC. It is translated as CASSSGRGGSGAQYF.

This clone was detected a few times. V is TRBV29-1 and J is TRBJ1-5; 10 bases agree with TRBD1. V gave up 6 bases and J gave up 5 bases; unmatched junction bases: 1. The CDR3 covers 12 residues. CDR1 SQVTM and CDR2 ANQGSEA come from the germline V gene. The CDR3 bases are TGCAGCGTCGGGACAGGGGATCAGCCCCAGCATTTT. It encodes CSVGTGDQPQHF.

This clone was seen only a few times. V usage is TRBV27 and J usage is TRBJ2-3; D possibly corresponds to TRBD2 (6 bases). This CDR3 has 17 amino acids. The germline gives CDR1 MNHEY, CDR2 SMNVEV (reference sequence). V lost 6 bases, J lost 1 base, and 20 bases lay in between. CDR3 nucleotide sequence: TGTGCCAGCAGATTTACCGCGGGGAAACCCGGCACAGATACGCAGTATTTT. It codes for CASRFTAGKPGTDTQYF.

The chain couples TRBV7-2 to TRBJ2-7; TRBD2 is a possible D gene (5 bases). The V end lost 5 bases, the J end lost 6 bases, and 11 bases lay between the germline ends. There are 12 residues in the CDR3. Germline V gene sequence: CDR1 SGHTA, CDR2 FQGNSA. This chain's CDR3 is CASSPASTEQYF. CDR3 DNA: TGTGCCAGCAGCCCCGCTAGCACCGAGCAGTACTTC. The full variable domain, with the rest looked up from reference TRBV7-2 and TRBJ2-7, is GAGVSQSPSNKVTEKGKDVELRCDPISGHTALYWYRQSLGQGLEFLIYFQGNSAPDKSGLPSDRFSAERTGGSVSTLTIQRTQQEDSAVYLCASSPASTEQYFGPGTRLTVT.

This clone was observed once. The chain employs TRBV4-2 and TRBJ1-2; tentatively, D is TRBD1 (5 bases). The CDR3 covers 15 residues. The germline V gene encodes CDR1 LGHNA and CDR2 YNFKEQ. V was clipped by 0 bases and J by 1 base, with 9 bases between them. The CDR3 region has the DNA TGTGCCAGCAGCCAAGAGAGGGGAGGTAACTATGGCTACACCTTC. Encoded protein: CASSQERGGNYGYTF.

The rearrangement uses TRBV6-5 and TRBJ2-7; D is uncertain. Looked up from germline, CDR1 is MNHEY and CDR2 is SVGAGI. The CDR3 runs to 13 residues. V lost 2 bases and J 0 bases, leaving 5 bases between the germline ends. The CDR3 is CASSYQASYEQYF. The DNA of the CDR3 is TGTGCCAGCAGTTACCAGGCCTCCTACGAGCAGTACTTC.

The chain is built from TRBV9 and TRBJ2-1; no clear D gene. Germline CDR1 is SGDLS and CDR2 is YYNGEE. V shed 4 bases and J shed 2 bases, with 16 bases lying between them. The length of the CDR3 is 16 residues. CDR3 nucleotides: TGTGCCAGCAGCCCTCGTGTCCTAGGCCCCTACAATGAGCAGTTCTTC. It encodes CASSPRVLGPYNEQFF. The full variable domain, rest sourced from reference TRBV9 and TRBJ2-1, is DSGVTQTPKHLITATGQRVTLRCSPRSGDLSVYWYQQSLDQGLQFLIQYYNGEERAKGNILERFSAQQFPDLHSELNLSSLELGDSALYFCASSPRVLGPYNEQFFGPGTRLTVL.

This clone has just a few counts. The chain is built from TRBV28 and TRBJ2-2, with 11 bases lining up with TRBD2. Germline V gene data show CDR1 as MDHEN and CDR2 as SYDVKM. The CDR3 contains 15 residues. After removal of 2 bases from V and 7 bases from J, the junction contained 3 bases not matched to a gene. In DNA form, the CDR3 reads TGTGCCAGCAGTTTAGGGCTAGCGGGAGGCGGGGAGCTGTTTTTT. This translates into CASSLGLAGGGELFF.

The chain uses TRBV4-2 and TRBJ2-3; maybe TRBD2 (7 bases). The germline gives CDR1 LGHNA, CDR2 YNFKEQ. The CDR3 is made up of 18 amino acids. Trimming pared 2 bases from V and 0 bases from J, leaving 18 bases between. The CDR3 sequence is CASSQLADSSKSTDTQYF. The CDR3 DNA sequence: TGTGCCAGCAGCCAACTAGCGGACAGCTCGAAGAGCACAGATACGCAGTATTTT.

V gene TRBV6-6 combines with J gene TRBJ1-3, with no clear D. The CDR3 covers 13 residues. Germline CDR1 reads MNHNY; CDR2 reads SVGAGI (reference sequence). Trimming shortened V by 6 bases and J by 8 bases, and 14 bases separated the two germline ends. The CDR3 spells CASRVSLIDTIYF. The CDR3 region has the DNA TGTGCCAGCAGGGTATCTCTGATAGACACCATATATTTT.

The chain uses TRBV15 and TRBJ1-4, with D unresolved. V dropped 8 bases and J dropped 0 bases, with 7 bases sitting between them. Per germline, CDR1 LNHNV and CDR2 YYDKDF (reference sequence). The CDR3 runs 13 residues. CDR3: CATSRATNEKLFF. CDR3 nucleotides: TGTGCCACCTCCCGGGCAACTAATGAAAAACTGTTTTTT. The full variable domain, with the rest looked up from reference TRBV15 and TRBJ1-4, is DAMVIQNPRYQVTQFGKPVTLSCSQTLNHNVMYWYQQKSSQAPKLLFHYYDKDFNNEADTPDNFQSRRPNTSFCFLDIRSPGLGDTAMYLCATSRATNEKLFFGSGTQLSVL.

This chain links TRBV2 with TRBJ2-5; TRBD2 might be the D (5 bases). V was pared by 5 bases and J by 0 bases, with 13 bases between. Germline CDR1 reads SNHLY; CDR2 reads FYNNEI. This CDR3 contains 15 residues. The CDR3 here is CASSTPSLYQETQYF. In DNA form, the CDR3 reads TGTGCCAGCAGTACGCCTAGCCTGTACCAAGAGACCCAGTACTTC.

This clone was seen a single time. The J gene is TRBJ1-2, the V gene TRBV7-2; no clear D gene. Trimming pared 8 bases from V and 4 bases from J, leaving 11 bases between. Per the germline V gene, CDR1 is SGHTA and CDR2 is FQGNSA. The CDR3 runs 12 residues. The CDR3 is CASSREIYGYTF. CDR3 nucleotide sequence: TGTGCCAGCTCCCGGGAAATCTATGGCTACACCTTC.

This chain joins TRBV10-3 and TRBJ1-2; 7 bases align to TRBD1. This CDR3 contains 15 residues. Germline V gene data show CDR1 as ENHRY and CDR2 as SYGVKD. The V gene end was trimmed by 2 bases and the J gene end by 2 bases; junction bases not matched to a gene: 5. As DNA, the CDR3 is TGTGCCATCAGTGAGACAGGGGATTGGAACTATGGCTACACCTTC. Translated: CAISETGDWNYGYTF.

The genes are TRBV12-5 and TRBJ1-5; TRBD1 agrees at 8 bases. Trimming removed 5 bases from V and 6 bases from J; junction bases left unmatched: 6. The germline V gene has CDR1 LGHNT and CDR2 FRNRAP. The length of the CDR3 is 14 residues. The CDR3 coding sequence is TGTGCTAGTGGTCGGACAGGGTCTAGTCAGCCCCAGCATTTT. Amino acid sequence: CASGRTGSSQPQHF. Looking up the rest from reference TRBV12-5 and TRBJ1-5 gives the full variable domain: DARVTQTPRHKVTEMGQEVTMRCQPILGHNTVFWYRQTMMQGLELLAYFRNRAPLDDSGMPKDRFSAEMPDATLATLKIQPSEPRDSAVYFCASGRTGSSQPQHFGDGTRLSIL.